This TCR beta chain was captured by sequencing in a study of blood T cell repertoires in COVID-19. Study overall: The United States, Italy and Spain provided the acute and convalescent COVID-19 samples. T cells, B-cell-depleted T cells, or PBMCs supplied cDNA or gDNA.

Libraries were prepared by immunoSEQ multiplex PCR; TCRdb keeps only in-frame clonotypes and omits some of them. This table holds about 160,000 clones, 85% to 90% found once. Material for sequencing was peripheral blood. This sequence originates from a man between 60 and 70 years old with COVID-19, enrolled during active disease.

CDR3 DNA sequence: TGTGCCAGCAGTGCGGGAGGGGGCTACGAGCAGTACTTC. Protein sequence: CASSAGGGYEQYF. The gene calls are TRBV28 and TRBJ2-7; 9 bases are a match to TRBD2. Per germline, CDR1 MDHEN and CDR2 SYDVKM. J gave up 3 bases and V 5 bases, and 2 bases lay outside the gene matches. The CDR3 has 13 amino acids.